This TCR beta chain was documented in a study of blood T cell repertoires in COVID-19. Whole-study context: The origin of the acute and convalescent COVID-19 samples was the United States, Italy and Spain.

Germline values: CDR1 SQVTM, CDR2 ANQGSEA. The CDR3 sequence is 14 residues long. As originally analysed: Using reference gene primer amplification, nucleated cell counts were estimated. TCRdb's copy holds only in-frame clones and misses some; the assay was immunoSEQ multiplex PCR. From that table come the V and J calls and clone size; the DNA was used to work out D and trimming. The sample consists of 200,000 to 300,000 clones, roughly 86% of them appearing once. A remark on this clone: A junction end diverges from the germline sequence, so it may reflect a read error.

The TCR sequence derives from a woman aged 60-75 years who had recovered from COVID-19. The V gene is TRBV29-1, the J gene TRBJ2-3, with 7 bases fitting TRBD2. Sequenced material: peripheral blood. The CDR3 spells CSVQERDSTDTQYF. In DNA form, the CDR3 reads TGCAGCGTTCAAGAGCGGGATAGCACAGATACGCAGTATTTT.